These T cell receptor beta chains were read from a single sample in a study of Ad26.COV2.S vaccination and SARS-CoV-2 variants. Data came from immunoSEQ multiplex PCR; TCRdb stores just in-frame clones and leaves some out. The sample holds roughly 320,000 clones, about 82% seen once. The material sequenced was peripheral blood, taken in a trial of Ad26.COV2.S vaccine versus placebo. These TCRs come from a person aged 18-65 years who received the Ad26.COV2.S COVID-19 vaccine or a placebo. Each CDR3 is given with its conserved first and last residue. The order of the fields is V gene, D gene, J gene, clone size, CDR3 DNA, CDR3 protein. The D gene is left open where the match is weak. Size is stated for part of the rows, as once, few or many counts, or as a class when the clone is expanded.

V: TRBV12-3/TRBV12-4
D: TRBD1
J: TRBJ2-7
size: -
DNA: TGTGCCAGCAGCCTTGGACAGGCTGGAGAGCAGTACTTC
CDR3: CASSLGQAGEQYF

V: TRBV6-5
D: TRBD1
J: TRBJ2-2
size: -
DNA: TGTGCCAGCAGGGACAGGGGGCGTAGCGGGGAGCTGTTTTTT
CDR3: CASRDRGRSGELFF

V: TRBV2
D: -
J: TRBJ1-3
size: -
DNA: TGTGCCAGCAGTGAGGCGGGGTGGGGAAACACCATATATTTT
CDR3: CASSEAGWGNTIYF

V: TRBV5-1
D: -
J: TRBJ2-3
size: -
DNA: TGCGCCAGCAGCTGGGGACATAGACTTAGCACAGATACGCAGTATTTT
CDR3: CASSWGHRLSTDTQYF

V: TRBV5-5
D: -
J: TRBJ1-1
size: -
DNA: TGTGCCAGCAGTTTATTCCTAAGGGAGAACACTGAAGCTTTCTTT
CDR3: CASSLFLRENTEAFF

V: TRBV6-5
D: TRBD1
J: TRBJ1-1
size: -
DNA: TGTGCCGGCGGACAGGGGGCTGAAGCTTTCTTT
CDR3: CAGGQGAEAFF

V: TRBV19
D: -
J: TRBJ1-1
size: -
DNA: TGTGCCACCTCGCCGGGACAAGGAGTTACTGAAGCTTTCTTT
CDR3: CATSPGQGVTEAFF

V: TRBV28
D: -
J: TRBJ2-5
size: -
DNA: TGTGCCAGCAGTTCCGCCGGGGCCCAAGAGACCCAGTACTTC
CDR3: CASSSAGAQETQYF

V: TRBV7-3
D: TRBD2
J: TRBJ2-2
size: -
DNA: TGTGCCAGCAGCAGTGGCGGGAGGACCGGGGAGCTGTTTTTT
CDR3: CASSSGGRTGELFF

V: TRBV6-5
D: -
J: TRBJ2-3
size: -
DNA: TGTGCCAGCGAGGGCCGGCAGGGCACAGATACGCAGTATTTT
CDR3: CASEGRQGTDTQYF

V: TRBV7-2
D: -
J: TRBJ2-5
size: -
DNA: TGTGCCAGCAGCAAAGGCGGCAGGGGTAAAGAGACCCAGTACTTC
CDR3: CASSKGGRGKETQYF

V: TRBV5-1
D: -
J: TRBJ2-7
size: -
DNA: TGCGCCAGCAGCTTGGCAGGGACATCCAACTACGAGCAGTACTTC
CDR3: CASSLAGTSNYEQYF

V: TRBV7-8
D: -
J: TRBJ1-2
size: few
DNA: TGTGCCAGCAGCTTAGCGCTGGGAAGCAGCCCTAACTATGGCTACACCTTC
CDR3: CASSLALGSSPNYGYTF

V: TRBV5-1
D: -
J: TRBJ1-3
size: -
DNA: TGCGCCAGCTCGGATATCTCTGGAAACACCATATATTTT
CDR3: CASSDISGNTIYF

V: TRBV20-1
D: -
J: TRBJ1-2
size: -
DNA: TGCAGTGCTAGTGCCCTGGGGGGCTACACCTTC
CDR3: CSASALGGYTF

V: TRBV6-2/TRBV6-3
D: -
J: TRBJ1-5
size: once
DNA: TGTGCCAGCAGTTACGCCGTGATGGGGTTCAGTCAGCCCCAGCATTTT
CDR3: CASSYAVMGFSQPQHF

V: TRBV5-1
D: -
J: TRBJ1-2
size: -
DNA: TGCGCCAGCAGCCCCGCCCCTGCAGGAGGTTATGGCTACACCTTC
CDR3: CASSPAPAGGYGYTF

V: TRBV19
D: -
J: TRBJ1-6
size: -
DNA: TGTGCCAGTAGTATGGAGGGCAAAGTAGGCTATAATTCACCCCTCCACTTT
CDR3: CASSMEGKVGYNSPLHF

V: TRBV2
D: -
J: TRBJ1-1
size: -
DNA: TGTGCCAGCAGTGAATCCGGACGGATCTTT
CDR3: CASSESGRIF

V: TRBV7-2
D: -
J: TRBJ1-1
size: -
DNA: TGTGCCAGCAGCTTCCTATTCACAGGGAAATCTGAAGCTTTCTTT
CDR3: CASSFLFTGKSEAFF

V: TRBV3-1/TRBV3-2
D: -
J: TRBJ1-2
size: few
DNA: TGTGCCAGCAGCCCGACAGCTAACTATGGCTACACCTTC
CDR3: CASSPTANYGYTF

V: TRBV12-3/TRBV12-4
D: -
J: TRBJ1-1
size: -
DNA: TGTGCCAGCAGTTTTTTCCGAGAGGGGGCTTTCTTT
CDR3: CASSFFREGAFF

V: TRBV4-1
D: -
J: TRBJ1-1
size: -
DNA: TGCGCCAGCAGCCAAGGGGGACCGGGGACTGAAGCTTTCTTT
CDR3: CASSQGGPGTEAFF

V: TRBV7-2
D: TRBD2
J: TRBJ2-3
size: -
DNA: TGTGCCAGCAGTTCTAGCGGGGGGGCTTCTGGTGCGCAGTATTTT
CDR3: CASSSSGGASGAQYF

V: TRBV5-4
D: -
J: TRBJ2-5
size: -
DNA: TGTGCCAGCAGCTTGGGTGGGGGGCCCCCCGAGACCCAGTACTTC
CDR3: CASSLGGGPPETQYF

V: TRBV2
D: -
J: TRBJ1-1
size: -
DNA: TGTGCCAGCAGTACCAGGCTAGCTTTCTTT
CDR3: CASSTRLAFF

V: TRBV7-2
D: -
J: TRBJ2-1
size: -
DNA: TGTGCCAGCAGCAATAGGGGAGGTGAGCAGTTCTTC
CDR3: CASSNRGGEQFF

V: TRBV5-4
D: TRBD1
J: TRBJ1-2
size: -
DNA: TGTGCCAGCAGCACGGGACAGGGTAAATGGGGCTACACCTTC
CDR3: CASSTGQGKWGYTF

V: TRBV7-2
D: -
J: TRBJ1-1
size: -
DNA: TGTGCCAGCAGCTTAGGAGGGGCAGGGAACACTGAAGCTTTCTTT
CDR3: CASSLGGAGNTEAFF

V: TRBV5-1
D: -
J: TRBJ2-5
size: -
DNA: TGCGCCAGCAGCTTGCAGGGCAGCCAAGAGACCCAGTACTTC
CDR3: CASSLQGSQETQYF

V: TRBV5-4
D: -
J: TRBJ2-7
size: -
DNA: TGTGCCAGCAGCCGGAGGGGGGGGCAAAGAGGGGAGCAGTACTTC
CDR3: CASSRRGGQRGEQYF

V: TRBV5-1
D: -
J: TRBJ1-2
size: -
DNA: TGCGCCAGCAGCCCCGGGGGCCCCCCTAACTATGGCTACACCTTC
CDR3: CASSPGGPPNYGYTF

V: TRBV5-4
D: TRBD2
J: TRBJ2-5
size: -
DNA: TGTGCCAGCAGCGTGCGGCTAGCGGGGCAAGAGACCCAGTACTTC
CDR3: CASSVRLAGQETQYF

V: TRBV30
D: -
J: TRBJ2-5
size: -
DNA: TGTGCCTGCATTGGCCCGGGGGTATTAGAGACCCAGTACTTC
CDR3: CACIGPGVLETQYF

V: TRBV3-1/TRBV3-2
D: -
J: TRBJ1-2
size: -
DNA: TGTGCCAGCAGCCTAGGCTTTGGCGAGAACTATGGCTACACCTTC
CDR3: CASSLGFGENYGYTF

V: TRBV30
D: -
J: TRBJ2-7
size: -
DNA: TGTGCCTGGAACAGGGACGGTTACGAGCAGTACTTC
CDR3: CAWNRDGYEQYF

V: TRBV5-1
D: -
J: TRBJ2-3
size: -
DNA: TGCGCCAGCAGCCCCCAGGGCCCCACAGATACGCAGTATTTT
CDR3: CASSPQGPTDTQYF

V: TRBV5-6
D: -
J: TRBJ1-5
size: few
DNA: TGTGCCAGCAGCCCTTCGGGTTACAATCAGCCCCAGCATTTT
CDR3: CASSPSGYNQPQHF

V: TRBV3-1/TRBV3-2
D: -
J: TRBJ1-1
size: -
DNA: TGTGCCAGCAGCCAAGGCAATTGGAGGGCTACCACTGAAGCTTTCTTT
CDR3: CASSQGNWRATTEAFF

V: TRBV29-1
D: TRBD2
J: TRBJ2-5
size: -
DNA: TGCAGCGTTGGTGTAGTAGCGGGGCCCCAAGAGACCCAGTACTTC
CDR3: CSVGVVAGPQETQYF

V: TRBV2
D: -
J: TRBJ2-7
size: -
DNA: TGTGCCAGCAGTGTGAGGCTTACCTACGAGCAGTACTTC
CDR3: CASSVRLTYEQYF

V: TRBV27
D: -
J: TRBJ2-1
size: -
DNA: TGTGCCAGCAGTTTAGGGCGAGTCAGGAATGAGCAGTTCTTC
CDR3: CASSLGRVRNEQFF

V: TRBV4-2
D: -
J: TRBJ1-2
size: -
DNA: TGTGCCAGCAGCCAGGACACGGGACAATCTTTTCTCTATGGCTACACCTTC
CDR3: CASSQDTGQSFLYGYTF

V: TRBV19
D: TRBD2
J: TRBJ2-3
size: -
DNA: TGTGCCAGTAGGGGGGCCGGGACTAGCGGGGCCCCAGATACGCAGTATTTT
CDR3: CASRGAGTSGAPDTQYF

V: TRBV5-1
D: -
J: TRBJ1-3
size: few
DNA: TGCGCCAGCAGCTTGGGGGAGGTCTCTGGAAACACCATATATTTT
CDR3: CASSLGEVSGNTIYF

V: TRBV19
D: -
J: TRBJ1-1
size: once
DNA: TGTGCCAGTAGTATGTGGGGTGGGGACACTGAAGCTTTCTTT
CDR3: CASSMWGGDTEAFF

V: TRBV15
D: TRBD2
J: TRBJ2-7
size: -
DNA: TGTGCCACCAGCAGAGATTACAGCGGGGGGCTCAAATTTTCCTACGAGCAGTACTTC
CDR3: CATSRDYSGGLKFSYEQYF

V: TRBV21-1
D: -
J: TRBJ1-1
size: -
DNA: TGTGCCATGGGACAAACCCTTGAAGCTTTCTTT
CDR3: CAMGQTLEAFF

V: TRBV11-3
D: -
J: TRBJ2-2
size: -
DNA: TGTGCCAGCAGCTTGTCCGGGTTGGCCGGGGAGCTGTTTTTT
CDR3: CASSLSGLAGELFF

V: TRBV7-9
D: -
J: TRBJ1-1
size: -
DNA: TGTGCCAGCAGTCGAATGGGGGAGAACACTGAAGCTTTCTTT
CDR3: CASSRMGENTEAFF

V: TRBV6-5
D: -
J: TRBJ1-2
size: once
DNA: TGTGCCAGCACCCCGGGGACCCGGAGAGGCTACACCTTC
CDR3: CASTPGTRRGYTF